The clone carrying this TCR beta chain was detected only a few times. TCR beta CDR3 region amplification was performed from RNA transcripts. HTBI primers were used for first-round RT-PCR of the TCR CDR3. TCRdb ran MiXCR on the multiplex PCR reads and lists one entry per CDR3 protein. The sample carries hundreds of thousands of distinct CDR3 sequences, roughly 14% recorded once. The data belong to a study of T cells in Graves' hyperthyroidism and ophthalmopathy. The receptor was derived from a young man with Graves' ophthalmopathy. The sample taken for sequencing was blood.

The chain's CDR3 is CASSLRAGLAGFYEQYF. The CDR3, as DNA: TGTGCCAGCAGCCTCAGGGCGGGACTAGCGGGTTTCTACGAGCAGTACTTC. The gene calls are TRBV14 and TRBJ2-7, with 12 bases fitting TRBD2. This CDR3 has 17 residues. Germline V gene data show CDR1 as SGHDN and CDR2 as FVKESK. With 4 bases clipped from V and 3 bases from J, the junction kept 10 bases outside the gene matches. The full variable domain, completed using reference TRBV14 and TRBJ2-7, is EAGVTQFPSHSVIEKGQTVTLRCDPISGHDNLYWYRRVMGKEIKFLLHFVKESKQDESGMPNNRFLAERTGGTYSTLKVQPAELEDSGVYFCASSLRAGLAGFYEQYFGPGTRLTVT.